Below are 9 T cell receptor beta chains sequenced from a single sample in a study of T-cell memory formation after mild COVID-19. Each CDR3 protein is one row after TCRdb ran MiXCR on the 5' RACE reads. The data contain fewer than 400,000 distinct CDR3 sequences, about an eighth of them singletons. Source material: PBMCs or a T cell subset sorted from them (not recorded which). These receptors all stem from a man aged 18 to 30 who had mild COVID-19 (a few samples of this study predate the infection). Cell type and time point are not known.

The genes are TRBV19 and TRBJ2-3; D may be TRBD2 (6 bases). The CDR3 consists of 14 residues. Germline loops: CDR1 LNHDA, CDR2 SQIVND (reference sequence). V shed 5 bases and J shed 4 bases, with 13 bases lying between them. The DNA for the CDR3 is TGTGCCAGTAGTCCTCTGGCGGGGTCAGATACGCAGTATTTT. Protein: CASSPLAGSDTQYF.

The sample holds many counts of this clonotype. The J gene is TRBJ2-3, the V gene TRBV10-3, with a weak D call TRBD2 (7 bases). Germline V CDR1 and CDR2: ENHRY, SYGVKD. V lost 2 bases and J 7 bases, leaving 13 bases between the germline ends. This CDR3 comprises 14 residues. CDR3 nucleotides: TGTGCCATCAGTGAGAGGGGGGGAGTATATACGCAGTATTTT. Translating gives CAISERGGVYTQYF.

V is TRBV9 and J is TRBJ2-3, with D unclear. In germline, CDR1 is SGDLS, CDR2 YYNGEE. This CDR3 region has 13 residues. The V end was cut by 4 bases, the J end by 6 bases, with 12 bases between. This CDR3 reads CASSLTPPDTQYF. CDR3 nucleotide sequence: TGTGCCAGCAGCTTGACCCCCCCCGATACGCAGTATTTT.

This clonotype was found a few times. This chain connects TRBV20-1 to TRBJ1-6, with unresolved D. Per the germline V gene, CDR1 is DFQATT and CDR2 is SNEGSKA (reference sequence). The CDR3 consists of 13 residues. The V and J ends lost 2 bases and 8 bases respectively, with 10 bases between them. Written as DNA, the CDR3 is TGCAGTGCTAGAAGCCAAGAGTATTCACCCCTCCACTTT. Residues: CSARSQEYSPLHF.

This chain links TRBV20-1 with TRBJ1-1; D unresolved. The germline V gene encodes CDR1 DFQATT and CDR2 SNEGSKA (reference sequence). The CDR3 is 12 residues long. Trimming removed 3 bases from V and 1 base from J, with 6 bases in between. The CDR3 sequence is CSARAENTEAFF. In nucleotides, the CDR3 is TGCAGTGCTAGGGCAGAGAACACTGAAGCTTTCTTT.

The rearrangement links TRBV7-2 to TRBJ1-2; D is uncertain. The germline gives CDR1 SGHTA, CDR2 FQGNSA. With 3 bases removed from V and 6 bases from J, the gap between germline ends came to 5 bases. The CDR3 length is 11 residues. Written as DNA, the CDR3 is TGTGCCAGCAGCTTCTACGATGGCTACACCTTC. Its translation: CASSFYDGYTF.

This chain joins TRBV6-5 and TRBJ1-4; perhaps TRBD1 as D (5 bases). The CDR3 is 14 residues long. Trimming stripped 2 bases from V and 8 bases from J, with 12 bases between. Germline CDR1 reads MNHEY; CDR2 reads SVGAGI. The CDR3 DNA follows: TGTGCCAGCAGTTACGGGGGGGTTAGAGAAAAACTGTTTTTT. Residues: CASSYGGVREKLFF.

This clonotype was observed a single time. This rearrangement joins TRBV27 to TRBJ1-1; unclear D gene. The CDR3 loop spans 16 amino acids. Trimming stripped 7 bases from V and 1 base from J, with 19 bases between. Germline assignment: CDR1 MNHEY and CDR2 SMNVEV (reference sequence). The CDR3 coding sequence is TGTGCCAGCATCTCCCCAGGAGGATCTGAGAACACTGAAGCTTTCTTT. Its translation is CASISPGGSENTEAFF.

This clonotype showed up many times. This chain uses TRBV6-2 or TRBV6-3 with TRBJ2-7; no definite D call. Trimming cost V 4 bases and J 2 bases, with 12 bases left between them. CDR1 and CDR2 from the germline V gene are MNHEY and SVGEGT. The CDR3 extends over 14 amino acids. The DNA for the CDR3 is TGTGCCAGCAGTTTCACCGGGCCAGCCTACGAGCAGTACTTC. Encoded protein: CASSFTGPAYEQYF.